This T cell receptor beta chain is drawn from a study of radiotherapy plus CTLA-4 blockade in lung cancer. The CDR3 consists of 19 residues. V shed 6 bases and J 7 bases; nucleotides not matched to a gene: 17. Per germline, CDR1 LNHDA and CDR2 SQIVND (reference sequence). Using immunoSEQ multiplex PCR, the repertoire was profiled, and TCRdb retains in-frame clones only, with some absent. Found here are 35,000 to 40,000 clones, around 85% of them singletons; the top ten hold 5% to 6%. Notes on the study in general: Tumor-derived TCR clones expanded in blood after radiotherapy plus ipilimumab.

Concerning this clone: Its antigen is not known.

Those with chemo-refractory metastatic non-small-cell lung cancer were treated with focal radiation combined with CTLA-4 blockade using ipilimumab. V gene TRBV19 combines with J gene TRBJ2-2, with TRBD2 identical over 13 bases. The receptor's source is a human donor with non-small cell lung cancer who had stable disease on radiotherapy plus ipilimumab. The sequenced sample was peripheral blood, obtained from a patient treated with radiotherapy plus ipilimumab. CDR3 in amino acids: CASSSPGLAGLERDGELFF. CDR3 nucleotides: TGTGCCAGTAGCAGCCCGGGACTAGCGGGGCTAGAACGTGACGGGGAGCTGTTTTTT.